The next 9 T cell receptor beta chains were all read from a single sample in a study of blood T cell repertoires in COVID-19. TCRdb's table, derived via immunoSEQ multiplex PCR, lists solely in-frame clones and lacks some. The repertoire consists of under 250,000 clones, with about four fifths occurring once and the leading ten covering 4% to 5.5%. Sequenced: peripheral blood. All receptors come from a man in his fifties with active or convalescent COVID-19.

This chain uses TRBV7-9 with TRBJ2-1; D is unclear. This CDR3 comprises 11 residues. Trimming left V 4 bases short and J 10 bases short, with 8 bases between. CDR1 is SEHNR, CDR2 FQNEAQ, per germline (reference sequence). The CDR3 DNA is TGTGCCAGCAGCTCGTCTATGGAGCAGTTCTTC. It yields the protein CASSSSMEQFF.

The chain links TRBV5-1 to TRBJ2-7; TRBD2 might be the D (7 bases). This CDR3 has 14 residues. Germline CDR1 and CDR2: SGHRS and YFSETQ. Trimming took 1 base from V and 4 from J, leaving 12 bases between them. The CDR3 nucleotides read TGCGCCAGCAGCTTGACCGGGGGGCAATACGAGCAGTACTTC. Protein: CASSLTGGQYEQYF.

V and J are TRBV21-1 and TRBJ1-1; the table's D call, TRBD1, was not checked against the DNA. TRBV21-1 is a pseudogene locus. The CDR3 length is 15 residues. CDR3: CASSKEGQVNTEAFF. Here the CDR3 DNA reads TGTGCCAGCAGCAAAGAGGGACAGGTGAACACTGAAGCTTTCTTT.

This chain connects TRBV12-1 to TRBJ2-1; the table calls TRBD1, which could not be checked here. TRBV12-1 is classified as a pseudogene. The CDR3 length is 16 residues. The CDR3 loop reads CASSTRDRGDFNEQFF. The CDR3, as DNA: TGTGCCAGCAGCACACGGGACAGGGGGGACTTCAATGAGCAGTTCTTC.

The chain links TRBV4-3 to TRBJ1-6; D remains unclear. The CDR3 extends over 15 amino acids. Germline values: CDR1 LGHNA, CDR2 YSLEER. V lost 0 bases and J lost 7, with 10 bases in between. In DNA form, the CDR3 reads TGCGCCAGCAGCCAAGATCTTACAGCAAATTCACCCCTCCACTTT. Its protein is CASSQDLTANSPLHF.

This clone was seen once. V usage is TRBV5-6 and J usage is TRBJ2-5; 8 nucleotides agree with TRBD1. V shed 4 bases and J 5 bases; nucleotides not matched to a gene: 4. CDR1 and CDR2 (germline): SGHDT, YYEEEE. This CDR3 is 13 amino acids long. The CDR3, as DNA: TGTGCCAGCAGCCTGACAGGGGCTGAGACCCAGTACTTC. Protein sequence: CASSLTGAETQYF.

The chain combines TRBV18 with TRBJ1-5; 10 bases are a match to TRBD1. V was clipped by 3 bases and J by 5 bases; unmatched bases: 1. Germline V CDR1 and CDR2: KGHSH, LQKENI. This CDR3 has 14 residues. The CDR3 coding sequence is TGTGCCAGCTCACCGGGGACAGGGGATCAGCCCCAGCATTTT. This encodes CASSPGTGDQPQHF.

This clone was seen at least ten times. V gene TRBV7-9 combines with J gene TRBJ2-7; 7 positions match TRBD1. Germline values: CDR1 SEHNR, CDR2 FQNEAQ (reference sequence). The CDR3 consists of 14 residues. The V segment lost 6 bases and the J segment 4 bases; nucleotides outside the gene matches: 9. As DNA, the CDR3 is TGTGCCAGCAGTCACGCGAGGGGGCGGTACGAGCAGTACTTC. Translation gives CASSHARGRYEQYF.

The chain recombines TRBV6-5 with TRBJ2-2; TRBD1 matches 8 bases. The V gene's germline CDR1 is MNHEY and CDR2 SVGAGI. The CDR3 is 13 amino acids. Trimming cost V 6 bases and J 6 bases; bases outside gene matches: 3. CDR3 nucleotide sequence: TGTGCCAGCAGCCCGGACAGGGCCGGGGAGCTGTTTTTT. Residues: CASSPDRAGELFF.